The rows below give T cell receptor beta chains drawn from one sample of a study of response to subunit inactivated influenza vaccine. TCRdb re-derived calls from the RT-PCR reads in MiXCR, one entry per CDR3 protein. The table lists around 520,000 distinct CDR3 sequences, over 25% of them singletons, with 1.5% to 2% in the top ten. Sequencing used CD4+ T cells sorted from PBMCs, obtained more than 4 days after vaccination. These TCRs come from a man aged 50 to 59 who received an inactivated influenza vaccine. The CDR3 runs from the conserved cysteine through the conserved F or W. The D gene is left open where the match is weak. Clone size is stated in some rows and not others, as once, few, many or a class when expanded.

CDR3nt: TGCGCCAGCAGCTGGACAGGGGTTAAGGAGACCCAGTACTTC; CDR3aa: CASSWTGVKETQYF; v_gene: TRBV5-1; abundance: -; j_gene: TRBJ2-5; d_gene: TRBD1
CDR3nt: TGTGCCAGCCGGGACAGGGCCTTTTTCTCTGGGGCCAACGTCCTGACTTTC; CDR3aa: CASRDRAFFSGANVLTF; v_gene: TRBV6-1; abundance: -; j_gene: TRBJ2-6; d_gene: TRBD1
CDR3nt: TGTGCCAGCAGTTTCGGACTAGCGGCGACAGATACGCAGTATTTT; CDR3aa: CASSFGLAATDTQYF; v_gene: TRBV12-3/TRBV12-4; abundance: -; j_gene: TRBJ2-3; d_gene: TRBD2
CDR3nt: TGTGCCAGCAGCGTAGGGACCCAGTACTTC; CDR3aa: CASSVGTQYF; v_gene: TRBV9; abundance: few; j_gene: TRBJ2-5; d_gene: -
CDR3nt: TGCAGCGTAGGACAGGGGGCTGGCTACGAGCAGTACTTC; CDR3aa: CSVGQGAGYEQYF; v_gene: TRBV29-1; abundance: many; j_gene: TRBJ2-7; d_gene: TRBD1
CDR3nt: TGTGCCAGCAGTTACTCGAAAGCTAGCGGGGACTACGAGCAGTACTTC; CDR3aa: CASSYSKASGDYEQYF; v_gene: TRBV6-5; abundance: few; j_gene: TRBJ2-7; d_gene: TRBD2
CDR3nt: TGTGCCAGCAGCTTGCATCCGGGACAAGGCTACGAGCAGTACTTC; CDR3aa: CASSLHPGQGYEQYF; v_gene: TRBV7-2; abundance: -; j_gene: TRBJ2-7; d_gene: -
CDR3nt: TGTGCCAGCAGTCCCCGTAGTAGCAATCAGCCCCAGCATTTT; CDR3aa: CASSPRSSNQPQHF; v_gene: TRBV2; abundance: -; j_gene: TRBJ1-5; d_gene: -
CDR3nt: TGTGCCAGCAGCTTAATCTCGGGGGGCCTCCCAGATACGCAGTATTTT; CDR3aa: CASSLISGGLPDTQYF; v_gene: TRBV7-2; abundance: -; j_gene: TRBJ2-3; d_gene: -
CDR3nt: TGTGCCAGCAGTAATTCCCTCAAGACAAAACTGTTTTTT; CDR3aa: CASSNSLKTKLFF; v_gene: TRBV12-3/TRBV12-4; abundance: -; j_gene: TRBJ1-4; d_gene: -